In its sample, the clone carrying this T cell receptor beta chain was seen many times. These data come from a study of response to subunit inactivated influenza vaccine. This CDR3 contains 14 residues. V lost 1 base and J 1 base, leaving 7 bases between the germline ends. Each CDR3 protein is one row after TCRdb ran MiXCR on the RT-PCR reads. The table includes around 580,000 distinct CDR3 sequences, 11% to 15% detected once. Sequenced here: PBMCs from blood, sampled less than 13 days after vaccination. This rearrangement joins TRBV12-3 or TRBV12-4 to TRBJ2-5; D gene unclear. The source of this sequence is a man aged 45-60 years who received an inactivated influenza vaccine. The CDR3 is CASSLEGFQETQYF. CDR3 bases: TGTGCCAGCAGTTTAGAGGGCTTCCAAGAGACCCAGTACTTC.